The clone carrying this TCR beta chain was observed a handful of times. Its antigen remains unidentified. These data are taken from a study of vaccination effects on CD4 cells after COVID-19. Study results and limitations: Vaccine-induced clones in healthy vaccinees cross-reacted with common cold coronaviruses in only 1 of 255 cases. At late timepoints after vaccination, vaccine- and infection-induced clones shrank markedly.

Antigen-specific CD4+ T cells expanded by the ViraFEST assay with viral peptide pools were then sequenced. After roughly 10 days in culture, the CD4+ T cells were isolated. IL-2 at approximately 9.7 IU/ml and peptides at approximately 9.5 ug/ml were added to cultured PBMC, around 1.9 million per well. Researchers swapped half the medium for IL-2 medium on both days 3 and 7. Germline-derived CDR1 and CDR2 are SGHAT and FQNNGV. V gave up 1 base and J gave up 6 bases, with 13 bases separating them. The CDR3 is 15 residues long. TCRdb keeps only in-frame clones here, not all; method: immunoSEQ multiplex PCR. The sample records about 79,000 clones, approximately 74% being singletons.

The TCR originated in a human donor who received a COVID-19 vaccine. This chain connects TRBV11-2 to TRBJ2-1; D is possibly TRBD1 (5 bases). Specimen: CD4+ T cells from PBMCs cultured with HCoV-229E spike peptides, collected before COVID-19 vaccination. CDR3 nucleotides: TGTGCCAGCAGCTTAGTGGGTTGGCAGGGCAATGAGCAGTTCTTC. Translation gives CASSLVGWQGNEQFF.